This TCR beta chain was recovered during a study of beta chain features in type 1 diabetes. Study details: Patients were similar to healthy donors in age and gender (as well as in cell yields).

CDR1 and CDR2 (germline): SGDLS, YYNGEE. The length of the CDR3 is 14 residues. With 4 bases removed from V and 2 bases from J, the gap between germline ends came to 11 bases. Study-wide points: All four CD4+ subsets of Type 1 diabetes patients contained TCRB CDR3s that were moderately but significantly shorter. Fewer insertions but more deletions were seen at VDJ junctions in type 1 diabetes patients.

The purity of all sorted populations exceeded 95%. TCRB transcripts that were expressed got sequenced, as all of the isolated RNA had been reverse transcribed. The repertoire was sequenced with immunoSEQ multiplex PCR; TCRdb's copy has only in-frame clones and lacks some. The sample includes some 290,000 clones, around 24% of them seen just once. In its sample, this clone was seen a few times. Its antigen is currently unknown. The sequenced sample consisted of naive CD4+ T cells from blood. This receptor was taken from a woman aged 25 to 39 with type 1 diabetes. The chain employs TRBV9 and TRBJ2-3; weak D call: TRBD1 (5 bases). CDR3 loop: CASSPRQITDTQYF. The CDR3 DNA reads as TGTGCCAGCAGCCCCCGACAGATCACAGATACGCAGTATTTT.